The clone carrying this TCR beta chain showed up just once. Patients had blood sampled at baseline and again on cycle 4 day 1 and cycle 7 day 1. V lost 6 bases, J lost 4 bases, and 10 bases lay in between. CDR1 and CDR2 (germline): SNHLY, FYNNEI. This CDR3 is 14 amino acids long. This entry belongs to a study of OX40 agonist ivuxolimab in advanced cancers. Generated by immunoSEQ multiplex PCR, the TCRdb table keeps only in-frame clones and is missing some. The repertoire has around 84,000 clones, 70% to 85% of them found once; the top ten carry around 6.6%. The TCR sequence derives from an adult with an advanced solid tumor such as melanoma, head and neck, liver or kidney cancer. The chain combines TRBV2 with TRBJ1-6; a possible D gene is TRBD1 (6 bases). The sample was CD4+ or CD8+ T cells sorted from blood, taken in a trial of the OX40 agonist ivuxolimab. CDR3: CASSGGVYNSPLHF. CDR3 bases: TGTGCCAGCAGCGGGGGCGTATATAATTCACCCCTCCACTTT.